One sample yielded the 20 T cell receptor beta chains listed below, sequenced in a study of monozygotic twins with inflammatory bowel disease (dated by TCRdb to the late 2010s). The library was generated by 5' RACE. The sequencer was an Illumina HiSeq 2500. TCRdb reprocessed the reads and provides one entry for every CDR3 protein sequence; no DNA is given. The sample table gives more than 85,000 distinct CDR3 sequences. The leading ten clones occupy roughly an eighth of the sample. Sequenced: blood. The receptors originated from a human donor with ulcerative colitis or Crohn's disease, or a healthy co-twin of an affected twin (not recorded which).

The rearrangement links TRBV7-3 to TRBJ2-5; with no DNA, the TCRdb D assignment of TRBD2 cannot be verified. CDR1 SGHTA and CDR2 FQGTGA come from the germline V gene. This CDR3 has 15 residues. CDR3: CASSLGGLAWETQYF.

The chain recombines TRBV5-1 with TRBJ2-2; TCRdb returns TRBD2, unconfirmable since there is no DNA. Germline V lookup: CDR1 SGHRS, CDR2 YFSETQ. The CDR3 has 14 residues. The CDR3 sequence is CASSSDGGSGELFF.

This chain uses TRBV12-3 or TRBV12-4 with TRBJ2-2; there is no DNA to check the TCRdb D call of TRBD2. CDR3 size: 15 residues. The CDR3 protein is CATRPQRASTGELFF.

This rearrangement joins TRBV2 to TRBJ1-1; no DNA is available, so the TRBD1 call from TCRdb remains unchecked. The germline gives CDR1 SNHLY, CDR2 FYNNEI. This CDR3 contains 14 residues. The CDR3 is CATLQGQGNTEAFF.

The genes are TRBV9 and TRBJ2-3; TCRdb's D call of TRBD1 is untestable without DNA. Germline V CDR1 and CDR2: SGDLS, YYNGEE. This CDR3 region has 15 residues. The CDR3 here is CASSESWGGGDTQYF.

The CDR3 here is CASSPRGVLRDEQYF. This chain connects TRBV6-1 to TRBJ2-7; TCRdb calls TRBD1, which cannot be checked without DNA. From germline, CDR1 is MNHNS and CDR2 SASEGT. This CDR3 comprises 15 residues.

This chain joins TRBV7-2 and TRBJ2-5; TCRdb calls TRBD1, which cannot be checked without DNA. Germline loops: CDR1 SGHTA, CDR2 FQGNSA. The CDR3 extends over 17 amino acids. CDR3 region: CASSLASGAAPQETQYF.

The chain recombines TRBV29-1 with TRBJ2-1; the D gene TCRdb calls, TRBD2, cannot be checked with no DNA. The CDR3 runs 12 residues. Germline values: CDR1 SQVTM, CDR2 ANQGSEA. The CDR3 here is CSGTSGRAGEFF.

J is TRBJ1-4 and V is TRBV24-1; TCRdb indicates TRBD1, and absent DNA this call remains unverified. The CDR3 extends over 20 amino acids. Germline lookup yields CDR1 KGHDR and CDR2 SFDVKD. CDR3 sequence: CATSDLTGGAGLWTNEKLFF.

V and J are TRBV18 and TRBJ2-3. The CDR3 totals 11 residues. CDR1 and CDR2 (germline): KGHSH, LQKENI. The CDR3 loop is CASQGTDTQYF.

The chain has TRBV30 and TRBJ2-4. Germline CDR1 is GTSNPN and CDR2 is SVGIG (reference sequence). This CDR3 region has 13 residues. Here the CDR3 reads CAWSLTTKNIQYF.

The chain uses TRBV20-1 and TRBJ1-1. The germline gives CDR1 DFQATT, CDR2 SNEGSKA (reference sequence). The CDR3 length is 13 residues. CDR3 loop: CSAAGEGGTEAFF.

V gene TRBV28 combines with J gene TRBJ2-1; TCRdb names TRBD2, which stays unverified in the absence of DNA. The germline gives CDR1 MDHEN, CDR2 SYDVKM. CDR3 length: 19 residues. This CDR3 is CASSFKGLAGGPAYNEQFF.

The chain uses TRBV3-1 and TRBJ2-7; checking the TCRdb D call of TRBD2 is not possible without DNA. This CDR3 spans 14 amino acids. Germline loops: CDR1 LGHDT, CDR2 YNNKEL (reference sequence). CDR3 residues: CASSPRSGGYEQYF.

V and J are TRBV6-6 and TRBJ2-5; the D gene TCRdb calls, TRBD1, cannot be checked with no DNA. The CDR3 is made up of 13 amino acids. Germline assignment: CDR1 MNHNY and CDR2 SVGAGI (reference sequence). This CDR3 reads CASTSEGEGTQYF.

V and J are TRBV9 and TRBJ2-1; there is no DNA to check the TCRdb D call of TRBD2. The CDR3 covers 15 residues. Germline CDR1 SGDLS, CDR2 YYNGEE. CDR3 sequence reads: CASSLSLHTYNEQFF.

CDR3: CASSQRQGQPNGWRSEAFF. The rearrangement links TRBV4-1 to TRBJ1-1; without DNA, the TCRdb call of TRBD1 cannot be checked. In germline, CDR1 is MGHRA, CDR2 YSYEKL. There are 19 residues in the CDR3.

This CDR3 reads CASSKSPEQYF. The chain joins TRBV6-5 to TRBJ2-7; TCRdb designates TRBD2, a call that cannot be tested without DNA. Germline CDR1 MNHEY, CDR2 SVGAGI. This CDR3 spans 11 amino acids.

The chain is built from TRBV5-1 and TRBJ1-1. Germline loops: CDR1 SGHRS, CDR2 YFSETQ. This CDR3 region has 13 residues. The CDR3 spells CASTREGNTEAFF.

The chain links TRBV20-1 to TRBJ1-6; TCRdb reports TRBD1, a call that lacks DNA to check it against. Germline V gene data show CDR1 as DFQATT and CDR2 as SNEGSKA (reference sequence). The CDR3 loop spans 15 amino acids. CDR3 protein: CSAYPLDSYNSPLHF.